This T cell receptor beta chain emerged from a study of vaccination and CD4 T cells after COVID-19. Treatment given: approximately nine-day PBMC culture with coronavirus spike peptide pools or control peptides (ViraFEST assay). The Oncomine TCR Beta short-read assay sequenced DNA from cultured CD4+ T cells. TCRdb passed the PCR reads through MiXCR, listing each CDR3 protein once. The repertoire holds about 11,000 distinct CDR3 sequences, with over 25% as singletons. With regard to this clonotype: The antigen remains unidentified.

V trimming: 4 bases; J trimming: 7 bases; junction bases outside the gene matches: 16. Germline lookup yields CDR1 SGDLS and CDR2 YYNGEE. This CDR3 is built from 16 residues. Points from the study as a whole: Post-vaccination, and not before, a median 86.3% of reactive clones appeared in convalescent patients.

The input for sequencing was CD4+ T cells from blood, cultured in vitro, taken after SARS-CoV-2 vaccination. This clonotype was obtained from a human donor who had recovered from COVID-19. This chain links TRBV9 with TRBJ2-7, with TRBD2 matching over 8 bases. CDR3 protein: CASSSARTSIGSEQYF. The CDR3 nucleotides are TGTGCCAGCAGCTCCGCCAGGACTAGCATCGGGTCGGAGCAGTACTTC.